This T cell receptor beta chain was retrieved from a study of CD8 T cells in ankylosing spondylitis. This clonotype was seen a handful of times. No antigen is known for it. MiXCR, run by TCRdb on the 5' RACE reads, gives a single entry per CDR3 protein. The sample has around 770,000 distinct CDR3 sequences, approximately 12% seen once. Study-level points and caveats: Ankylosing spondylitis blood appeared to be characterized by a TCR beta motif of about eight highly homologous variants.

The sequence came from a male donor with ankylosing spondylitis. What was sequenced was blood, either unsorted or a sorted T cell fraction (not recorded which).

The CDR3 DNA follows: TGCGCCAGCAGCTTGCTAGCCCCTAGGGAAGATACGCAGTATTTT. Its protein is CASSLLAPREDTQYF. The chain joins TRBV5-1 to TRBJ2-3; the D gene is possibly TRBD2 (5 bases). Trimming pared 1 base from V and 5 bases from J, leaving 14 bases between. Per germline, CDR1 SGHRS and CDR2 YFSETQ. The CDR3 totals 15 residues.